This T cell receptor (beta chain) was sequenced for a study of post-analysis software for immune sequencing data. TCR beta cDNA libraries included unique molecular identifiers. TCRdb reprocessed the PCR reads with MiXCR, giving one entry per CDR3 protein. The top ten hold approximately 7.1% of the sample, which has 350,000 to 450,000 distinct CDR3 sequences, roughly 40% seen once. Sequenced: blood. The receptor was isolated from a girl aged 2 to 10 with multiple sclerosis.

As DNA, the CDR3 is TGTGCCAGCCATGATTTGGGGAGCAATCAGCCCCAGCATTTT. Protein: CASHDLGSNQPQHF. The chain combines TRBV28 with TRBJ1-5; D not resolved. Germline V gene lookup returns CDR1 MDHEN and CDR2 SYDVKM. The CDR3 loop spans 14 amino acids. Trimming took off 8 bases at V and 1 base at J, with 12 bases between the two ends.